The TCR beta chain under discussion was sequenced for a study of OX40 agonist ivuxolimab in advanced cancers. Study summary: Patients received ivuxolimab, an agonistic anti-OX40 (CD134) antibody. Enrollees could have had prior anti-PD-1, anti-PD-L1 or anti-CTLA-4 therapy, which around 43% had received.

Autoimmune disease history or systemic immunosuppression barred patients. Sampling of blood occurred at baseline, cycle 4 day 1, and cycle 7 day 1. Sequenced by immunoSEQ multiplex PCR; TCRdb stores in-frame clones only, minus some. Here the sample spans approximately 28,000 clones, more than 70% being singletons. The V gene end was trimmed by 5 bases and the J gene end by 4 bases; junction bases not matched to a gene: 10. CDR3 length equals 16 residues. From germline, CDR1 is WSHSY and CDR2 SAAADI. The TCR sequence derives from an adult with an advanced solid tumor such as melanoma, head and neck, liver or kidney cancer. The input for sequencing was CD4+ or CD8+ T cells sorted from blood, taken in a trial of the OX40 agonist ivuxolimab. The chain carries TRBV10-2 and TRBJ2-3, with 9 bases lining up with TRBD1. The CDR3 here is CASSRGGQGFSDTQYF. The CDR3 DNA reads TGCGCCAGCAGTCGAGGTGGACAGGGGTTCTCAGATACGCAGTATTTT.